The source of this T cell receptor beta chain is a study of neurological immune-mediated disorders. The study, taken as a whole, reports: Grouping of repertoires by phylogeny put those of 18 of 34 multiple sclerosis patients into a single related-CDR3 cluster, a possible signature.

The CDR3 consists of 13 residues. Trimming cost V 3 bases and J 6 bases, with 10 bases left between them. TCRdb reprocessed the 5' RACE reads via MiXCR and lists one record per CDR3 protein. There are about 19,000 distinct CDR3 sequences in the sample; 2.6% occur only once, and 5.5% lies in the top ten. This clonotype occurred many times. Its antigen is unknown. The sequence was collected from a woman under 30 with multiple sclerosis. The J gene is TRBJ2-3, the V gene TRBV12-3 or TRBV12-4; D ambiguous. Material: PBMCs. CDR3 in DNA: TGTGCCAGCAGTTTTAATCTGGGGGATACGCAGTATTTT. This translates into CASSFNLGDTQYF.